This TCR beta chain was documented in a study of graft-versus-host responses after intestinal transplantation. The assay was immunoSEQ multiplex PCR, and TCRdb's table has in-frame clones only and misses some. The sample has about 97,000 clones, 90% to 95% seen once. This clone has a handful of counts. The antigen is undetermined. The sample in question was unstimulated CD4+ T cells sorted from spleen or lymph node cells, obtained before transplant. The receptor's source is a human donor who was the organ donor for an intestinal transplant.

The CDR3 coding sequence is TGTGCCAGCAGCGCAGGGGGGACTGAAGCTTTCTTT. Its protein product is CASSAGGTEAFF. This rearrangement joins TRBV21-1 to TRBJ1-1; the table's D call of TRBD1 was not tested on the DNA. TRBV21-1 is a listed pseudogene. The CDR3 runs to 12 residues.